This entry concerns a single T cell receptor beta chain. This CDR3 spans 15 amino acids. J lost 10 bases, V lost 5 bases, and 7 bases had no gene match. The germline gives CDR1 SGHTA, CDR2 FQGTGA. Every patient underwent thyroid surgery untreated. The sample comes from a study of metastatic and nonmetastatic thyroid tumors. Study information: Across peripheral blood and tumor or nodule tissue samples taken from malignant and benign thyroid patients, the repertoires were compared with one another.

The authors' processing: Clinicopathological groups differed in CDR3, with these differences serving to build a distant-metastasis classifier for papillary thyroid cancer. TCRdb re-called clones via MiXCR from the PCR reads. Clone size and V and J calls follow TCRdb, not the original study. The table records just over 20,000 clones, about a third of them present only once. The TCR sequence derives from a female donor with papillary thyroid cancer or a benign thyroid nodule (not recorded which). Some clones in this sample may be carry-over from other donors' samples. The sample consisted of tumor tissue. The chain combines TRBV7-3 with TRBJ2-1; 14 nucleotides match TRBD2. The CDR3 coding sequence is TGTGCCAGCAGCCAGGGACTAGCGGGAGAACGCGAGCAGTTCTTC. Translated: CASSQGLAGEREQFF. The full variable domain, its missing parts supplied by reference TRBV7-3 and TRBJ2-1, is GAGVSQTPSNKVTEKGKYVELRCDPISGHTALYWYRQSLGQGPEFLIYFQGTGAADDSGLPNDRFFAVRPEGSVSTLKIQRTERGDSAVYLCASSQGLAGEREQFFGPGTRLTVL.